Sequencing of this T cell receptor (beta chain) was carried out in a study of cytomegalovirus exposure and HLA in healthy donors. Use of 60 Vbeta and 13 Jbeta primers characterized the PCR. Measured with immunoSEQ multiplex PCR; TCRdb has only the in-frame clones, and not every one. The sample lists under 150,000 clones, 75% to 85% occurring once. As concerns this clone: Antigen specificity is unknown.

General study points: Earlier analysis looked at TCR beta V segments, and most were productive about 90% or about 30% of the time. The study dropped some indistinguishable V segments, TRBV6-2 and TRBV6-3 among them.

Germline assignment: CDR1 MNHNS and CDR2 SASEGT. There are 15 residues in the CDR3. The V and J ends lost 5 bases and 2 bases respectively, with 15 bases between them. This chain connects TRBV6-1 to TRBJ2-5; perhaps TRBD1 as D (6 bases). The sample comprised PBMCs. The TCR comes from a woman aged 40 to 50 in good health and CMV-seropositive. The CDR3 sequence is CASSRSQGFQETQYF. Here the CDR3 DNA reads TGTGCCAGCAGTCGATCACAGGGTTTTCAAGAGACCCAGTACTTC.